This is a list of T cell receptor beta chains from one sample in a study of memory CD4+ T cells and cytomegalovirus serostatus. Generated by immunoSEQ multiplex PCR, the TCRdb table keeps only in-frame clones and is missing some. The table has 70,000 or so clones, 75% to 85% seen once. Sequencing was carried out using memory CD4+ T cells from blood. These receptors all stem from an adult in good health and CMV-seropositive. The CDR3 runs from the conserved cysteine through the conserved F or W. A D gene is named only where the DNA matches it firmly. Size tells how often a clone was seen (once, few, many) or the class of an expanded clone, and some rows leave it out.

CDR3 DNA: TGTGCCAGCAGTCCTCAGACAGGGAGTAGCTACACCTTC
CDR3 protein: CASSPQTGSSYTF
D gene: TRBD1
V gene: TRBV2
J gene: TRBJ1-2
clone size: few

CDR3 DNA: TGTGCCAGCAGCTTGGGGCACAGGGGCGGACGCGAGCAGTACTTC
CDR3 protein: CASSLGHRGGREQYF
D gene: TRBD1
V gene: TRBV5-5
J gene: TRBJ2-7
clone size: once

CDR3 DNA: TGTGCCAGCAGCGCGGGACTACGGAGCGGGGAGCTGTTTTTT
CDR3 protein: CASSAGLRSGELFF
D gene: TRBD2
V gene: TRBV9
J gene: TRBJ2-2
clone size: once

CDR3 DNA: TGTGCCAGCAAATCAAGACAGGGGGCGAGTTCACCCCTCCACTTT
CDR3 protein: CASKSRQGASSPLHF
D gene: TRBD1
V gene: TRBV6-5
J gene: TRBJ1-6
clone size: NA

CDR3 DNA: TGTGCCAGCAGTGAGGGTCGGGCCTATGGCTACACCTTC
CDR3 protein: CASSEGRAYGYTF
D gene: NA
V gene: TRBV6-1
J gene: TRBJ1-2
clone size: NA

CDR3 DNA: TGTGCCAGCAGCTTAGCGGGTCGCGGTGAAGAGACCCAGTACTTC
CDR3 protein: CASSLAGRGEETQYF
D gene: NA
V gene: TRBV7-2
J gene: TRBJ2-5
clone size: NA

CDR3 DNA: TGTGCCTGGAGTGTAGGGTCCTACAATGAGCAGTTCTTC
CDR3 protein: CAWSVGSYNEQFF
D gene: NA
V gene: TRBV30
J gene: TRBJ2-1
clone size: NA

CDR3 DNA: TGTGCCAGCAGCCACGGGGCCAGGGGAGGGAACACTGAAGCTTTCTTT
CDR3 protein: CASSHGARGGNTEAFF
D gene: NA
V gene: TRBV7-8
J gene: TRBJ1-1
clone size: NA

CDR3 DNA: TGTGCCATCACTGGGACAGGGGGAAATGAGCAGTTCTTC
CDR3 protein: CAITGTGGNEQFF
D gene: TRBD1
V gene: TRBV10-3
J gene: TRBJ2-1
clone size: NA

CDR3 DNA: TGCAGCGTTGCCCGGACAAATGAGCAGTTCTTC
CDR3 protein: CSVARTNEQFF
D gene: NA
V gene: TRBV29-1
J gene: TRBJ2-1
clone size: NA

CDR3 DNA: TGCGCCAGCAGGTTGAAACTGAACACTGAAGCTTTCTTT
CDR3 protein: CASRLKLNTEAFF
D gene: NA
V gene: TRBV5-1
J gene: TRBJ1-1
clone size: NA

CDR3 DNA: TGTGCCATCAGTGAGTCTAGCACTGAAGCTTTCTTT
CDR3 protein: CAISESSTEAFF
D gene: NA
V gene: TRBV10-3
J gene: TRBJ1-1
clone size: NA

CDR3 DNA: TGTGCCAGTAGTATCGGGGCCCCGGGGGCGGCGGAGACCCAGTACTTC
CDR3 protein: CASSIGAPGAAETQYF
D gene: NA
V gene: TRBV19
J gene: TRBJ2-5
clone size: NA

CDR3 DNA: TGTGCCAGCCGCCGTGGGGGACTTGTGAATGAGCAGTTCTTC
CDR3 protein: CASRRGGLVNEQFF
D gene: NA
V gene: TRBV2
J gene: TRBJ2-1
clone size: NA

CDR3 DNA: TGTGCCAGCAGCTCCTCAGGGACGGATGGCTACACCTTC
CDR3 protein: CASSSSGTDGYTF
D gene: NA
V gene: TRBV7-2
J gene: TRBJ1-2
clone size: NA

CDR3 DNA: TGCGCCAGCAGCTTGGCGGGACAGGGAGTTGGAAACACCATATATTTT
CDR3 protein: CASSLAGQGVGNTIYF
D gene: TRBD1
V gene: TRBV5-1
J gene: TRBJ1-3
clone size: NA

CDR3 DNA: TGTGCCAGTAGTCTGGGTAACGGCGATTATGGCTACACCTTC
CDR3 protein: CASSLGNGDYGYTF
D gene: NA
V gene: TRBV19
J gene: TRBJ1-2
clone size: NA

CDR3 DNA: TGTGCCAGCAGTTCTAACAGGGACGAGCAGTACTTC
CDR3 protein: CASSSNRDEQYF
D gene: NA
V gene: TRBV11-2
J gene: TRBJ2-7
clone size: NA

CDR3 DNA: TGTGCCAGCCGCTCCGGGACAGGGAATGAAAAACTGTTTTTT
CDR3 protein: CASRSGTGNEKLFF
D gene: TRBD1
V gene: TRBV2
J gene: TRBJ1-4
clone size: once

CDR3 DNA: TGTGCCAGCAGTTTAGATCCCCGCGGGGGGATGGAGACCCAGTACTTC
CDR3 protein: CASSLDPRGGMETQYF
D gene: TRBD2
V gene: TRBV28
J gene: TRBJ2-5
clone size: NA

CDR3 DNA: TGTGCCAGCAGTTATGACAATCAGCCCCAGCATTTT
CDR3 protein: CASSYDNQPQHF
D gene: NA
V gene: TRBV6-6
J gene: TRBJ1-5
clone size: once

CDR3 DNA: TGTGCCACCAGCAGAGAAAGGACCGGGGAGCTGTTTTTT
CDR3 protein: CATSRERTGELFF
D gene: NA
V gene: TRBV15
J gene: TRBJ2-2
clone size: NA

CDR3 DNA: TGTGCCAGCAGCTCTTATAACGGGGAAGCTTTCTTT
CDR3 protein: CASSSYNGEAFF
D gene: NA
V gene: TRBV5-4
J gene: TRBJ1-1
clone size: NA

CDR3 DNA: TGCGCCAGCAGCCAAGCTGGACAGGGGGCCGACTGGGGCACTGAAGCTTTCTTT
CDR3 protein: CASSQAGQGADWGTEAFF
D gene: TRBD1
V gene: TRBV4-1
J gene: TRBJ1-1
clone size: few

CDR3 DNA: TGTGCCAGCAGCTTAGCAGGGTGGCAGTTCTTC
CDR3 protein: CASSLAGWQFF
D gene: NA
V gene: TRBV11-3
J gene: TRBJ2-1
clone size: NA

CDR3 DNA: TGTGCCAGCAGCCCAAGGGCTAGCGGGAACACCGGGGAGCTGTTTTTT
CDR3 protein: CASSPRASGNTGELFF
D gene: TRBD2
V gene: TRBV11-3
J gene: TRBJ2-2
clone size: NA

CDR3 DNA: TGTGCCAGCACTACAGCAGATACGCAGTATTTT
CDR3 protein: CASTTADTQYF
D gene: NA
V gene: TRBV6-5
J gene: TRBJ2-3
clone size: NA

CDR3 DNA: TGTGCCAGCGGACTACTTCAGACTAACTATGGCTACACCTTC
CDR3 protein: CASGLLQTNYGYTF
D gene: NA
V gene: TRBV7-9
J gene: TRBJ1-2
clone size: NA

CDR3 DNA: TGTGCCAGCAGTCGACCCCGGGGGGAGTGGCGCGATACGCAGTATTTT
CDR3 protein: CASSRPRGEWRDTQYF
D gene: TRBD2
V gene: TRBV7-8
J gene: TRBJ2-3
clone size: NA

CDR3 DNA: TGCAGCGCCCAGCGAGAGGCTGAAGCTTTCTTT
CDR3 protein: CSAQREAEAFF
D gene: NA
V gene: TRBV29-1
J gene: TRBJ1-1
clone size: few